A single sample is the source of the 29 T cell receptor beta chains below, sequenced in a study of blood T cells in healthy people across ages. A second 7 to 11 cycle PCR used barcoded and J-beta primers. TCRdb re-called the 5' RACE reads with MiXCR, one entry per CDR3 protein. Among roughly 1.6 million distinct CDR3 sequences, roughly 32% were seen once, and the ten largest hold around 11%. Sequences were obtained from blood. Source of these receptors: a woman in her twenties or thirties in good health.

This clonotype was counted many times. The rearrangement joins TRBV6-5 to TRBJ2-5, with 7 bases fitting TRBD2. J was trimmed by 4 bases and V by 1 base; bases with no gene match: 3. The CDR3 has 14 amino acids. Germline V gene sequence: CDR1 MNHEY, CDR2 SVGAGI. The CDR3 DNA is TGTGCCAGCAGTTACTTTCCGGGAGGAGAGACCCAGTACTTC. Translated: CASSYFPGGETQYF.

The gene calls are TRBV4-1 and TRBJ2-5; 7 bases are shared with TRBD1. Germline assignment: CDR1 MGHRA and CDR2 YSYEKL. The length of the CDR3 is 13 residues. Unmatched junction bases numbered 10, after V lost 10 bases and J lost 5 bases. CDR3 region: CATKDRRLETQYF. The CDR3 coding sequence is TGCGCCACTAAGGACAGGAGGTTGGAGACCCAGTACTTC.

The CDR3 is CASSGVRGDVQYF. In DNA, the CDR3 is TGCGCCAGCAGCGGAGTAAGAGGGGACGTTCAGTACTTC. This sequence joins TRBV5-1 and TRBJ2-4; either TRBD1 or TRBD2 may fit D (5 bases each). Germline CDR1 and CDR2: SGHRS and YFSETQ. This CDR3 is built from 13 residues. Trimming removed 4 bases at V and 11 bases at J, with 16 bases between.

The chain carries TRBV5-1 and TRBJ1-1; 9 nucleotides agree with TRBD1. The CDR3 extends over 14 amino acids. Germline CDR1 and CDR2: SGHRS and YFSETQ. V was clipped by 2 bases and J by 4 bases; unmatched bases: 3. CDR3 residues: CASSLTGGITEAFF. CDR3 nucleotide sequence: TGCGCCAGCAGCTTAACAGGGGGCATCACTGAAGCTTTCTTT. The full variable domain, with the rest looked up from reference TRBV5-1 and TRBJ1-1, is KAGVTQTPRYLIKTRGQQVTLSCSPISGHRSVSWYQQTPGQGLQFLFEYFSETQRNKGNFPGRFSGRQFSNSRSEMNVSTLELGDSALYLCASSLTGGITEAFFGQGTRLTVV.

The chain has TRBV3-1 and TRBJ2-7, with 10 bases matching TRBD2. The CDR3 has 15 amino acids. Germline values: CDR1 LGHDT, CDR2 YNNKEL (reference sequence). V trimming: 6 bases; J trimming: 4 bases; junction bases outside the gene matches: 9. The CDR3 reads CASRSSGSIGYEQYF. In DNA form, the CDR3 reads TGTGCCAGCAGGTCTAGCGGGAGTATAGGATACGAGCAGTACTTC.

V usage is TRBV6-6 and J usage is TRBJ2-3, with D maybe TRBD1 (5 bases). This CDR3 has 14 amino acids. Looked up from germline, CDR1 is MNHNY and CDR2 is SVGAGI (reference sequence). The germline V and J ends were trimmed by 6 bases and 0 bases, with 10 bases remaining between them. Here the CDR3 DNA reads TGTGCCAGCAGAATGACAGAGAGCACAGATACGCAGTATTTT. Translating gives CASRMTESTDTQYF.

Note on this clonotype: Being one base from a much bigger clone, this may be a read error. This chain joins TRBV7-2 and TRBJ1-4; D not resolved. Per the germline V gene, CDR1 is SGHTA and CDR2 is FQGNSA. Trimming took 1 base from V and 4 from J, leaving 7 bases between them. This CDR3 region has 14 residues. As DNA, the CDR3 is TGTGCCAGCAGCTTAGGGCAGAATAATGAAAAACTGTTTTTT. Amino acids: CASSLGQNNEKLFF.

The chain is built from TRBV9 and TRBJ2-3; D may be TRBD2 (5 bases). The CDR3 runs to 18 residues. CDR1 SGDLS and CDR2 YYNGEE come from the germline V gene. The V end lost 5 bases, the J end lost 1 base, and 23 bases lay between the germline ends. The CDR3 nucleotides read TGTGCCAGCAGACACCGCAGCTGGAGGCAATGCGGCACAGATACGCAGTATTTT. It is translated as CASRHRSWRQCGTDTQYF.

This clonotype was observed a handful of times. V usage is TRBV9 and J usage is TRBJ2-7, with D perhaps being TRBD1 or TRBD2 (5 bases each). The germline CDR1 and CDR2 sequences are SGDLS and YYNGEE. The ends were cut back, 0 bases at V and 0 bases at J, with 13 bases in the middle. The CDR3 is made up of 16 amino acids. The CDR3 sequence: CASSVEPGANSYEQYF. CDR3 in DNA: TGTGCCAGCAGCGTAGAGCCCGGGGCAAACTCCTACGAGCAGTACTTC.

This chain joins TRBV7-2 and TRBJ2-4; the match to TRBD2 covers 8 bases. The closer fit of TRBJ2-7 to the DNA end suggests the J call may be wrong. The CDR3 is 16 residues long. The germline gives CDR1 SGHTA, CDR2 FQGNSA. The CDR3 loop is CASSRTGGGSYYEQYF. DNA of the CDR3: TGTGCCAGCAGCCGGACTGGCGGGGGGTCTTACTACGAGCAGTACTTC.

The V call is TRBV6-1, the J call TRBJ2-7; D is perhaps TRBD2 (5 bases). The germline CDR1 and CDR2 sequences are MNHNS and SASEGT. This CDR3 region has 17 residues. The V and J ends lost 3 bases and 4 bases respectively, with 22 bases between them. The CDR3 spells CASSDGVGVGSGYEQYF. The CDR3 DNA reads TGTGCCAGCAGTGACGGGGTGGGAGTCGGGTCTGGTTACGAGCAGTACTTC.

This clonotype was recorded a few times. The V call is TRBV5-1, the J call TRBJ2-3, with TRBD1 identical over 8 bases. This CDR3 is built from 16 residues. The germline gives CDR1 SGHRS, CDR2 YFSETQ. The J segment lost 0 bases and the V segment lost 4 bases, leaving 7 bases of the junction unmatched. Here the CDR3 reads CASSPDRDLSTDTQYF. The CDR3 nucleotides are TGCGCCAGCAGCCCGGACAGGGACCTTAGCACAGATACGCAGTATTTT.

This clonotype appeared many times. The rearrangement joins TRBV15 to TRBJ2-3; D uncertain. V shed 1 base and J shed 2 bases, with 4 bases lying between them. Germline V gene sequence: CDR1 LNHNV, CDR2 YYDKDF (reference sequence). This CDR3 has 13 amino acids. The CDR3 reads CATSRAYTDTQYF. The DNA of the CDR3 is TGTGCCACCAGCAGAGCTTACACAGATACGCAGTATTTT.

Points on this clonotype: One base away lies a much larger clone, so this may be a sequencing read error. The chain links TRBV6-5 to TRBJ2-1; a weak D match, TRBD1 (6 bases). CDR1 and CDR2 (germline): MNHEY, SVGAGI. This CDR3 comprises 14 residues. V gave up 2 bases and J gave up 4 bases, with 9 bases separating them. The CDR3 spells CASSYPTGYNEQFF. CDR3 DNA sequence: TGTGCCAGCAGTTACCCGACAGGTTACAATGAGCAGTTCTTC.

A few counts support this clonotype. The chain is built from TRBV4-1 and TRBJ2-7; 10 bases line up with TRBD2. Germline trimming cut 0 bases from V and 4 bases from J; bases unmatched to any gene: 6. The CDR3 has 16 residues. Germline V CDR1 and CDR2: MGHRA, YSYEKL. The DNA for the CDR3 is TGCGCCAGCAGCCAAGATCCTAGCGGGAGTATTTACGAGCAGTACTTC. Its translation is CASSQDPSGSIYEQYF.

This clonotype was observed a handful of times. The chain joins TRBV20-1 to TRBJ2-1; possible D gene TRBD2, 6 bases. This CDR3 has 10 amino acids. Germline V gene data show CDR1 as DFQATT and CDR2 as SNEGSKA (reference sequence). The V end was cut by 7 bases, the J end by 7 bases, with 8 bases between. The CDR3 is CSVGLNEQFF. Written as DNA, the CDR3 is TGCAGTGTCGGACTAAATGAGCAGTTCTTC.

The genes are TRBV11-2 and TRBJ2-7, with D maybe TRBD2 (5 bases). Per germline, CDR1 SGHAT and CDR2 FQNNGV. Deletions cut 5 bases from V and 6 bases from J, with 23 bases between. The CDR3 runs to 16 residues. CDR3 loop: CASSRALDSIYLEQYF. CDR3 bases: TGTGCCAGCAGCCGCGCTCTGGACTCTATATATCTCGAGCAGTACTTC.

This clonotype has just a few counts. CDR3: CASTGSETSSADTQYF. CDR3 DNA sequence: TGTGCCAGCACCGGAAGTGAGACGAGTAGTGCAGATACGCAGTATTTT. This chain connects TRBV12-3 or TRBV12-4 to TRBJ2-3; D is ambiguous. V lost 7 bases, J lost 4 bases, and 21 bases lay in between. CDR3 size: 16 residues.

This clonotype was counted only a few times. This rearrangement joins TRBV5-1 to TRBJ2-5; D is tentatively TRBD1 or TRBD2 (5 bases each). The CDR3 length is 17 residues. Germline V gene data show CDR1 as SGHRS and CDR2 as YFSETQ. Trimming pared 0 bases from V and 1 base from J, leaving 16 bases between. CDR3 nucleotides: TGCGCCAGCAGCTTGGTTGGGGGAGTGGGGCTCCAAGAGACCCAGTACTTC. It codes for CASSLVGGVGLQETQYF.

This clonotype was counted many times. V and J are TRBV20-1 and TRBJ1-6; D gene uncertain. The germline gives CDR1 DFQATT, CDR2 SNEGSKA (reference sequence). Trimming took off 0 bases at V and 14 bases at J, with 20 bases between the two ends. CDR3 length: 15 residues. This CDR3 is CSARDLAGARWSLHF. The CDR3 DNA reads TGCAGTGCTAGAGATCTGGCGGGAGCCCGTTGGTCCCTCCACTTT.

The J gene is TRBJ1-5, the V gene TRBV7-3, with D perhaps matching TRBD1 (5 bases). V lost 6 bases, J lost 0 bases, and 15 bases lay in between. The germline gives CDR1 SGHTA, CDR2 FQGTGA. This CDR3 is built from 16 residues. The CDR3 DNA sequence: TGTGCCAGCAGGAACCGGGACCGATATAGCAATCAGCCCCAGCATTTT. The encoded protein is CASRNRDRYSNQPQHF.

As to this clonotype: Relative to the germline gene, one junction end is altered; a read error may explain this. The chain couples TRBV2 to TRBJ2-7; 10 nucleotides align to TRBD2. Germline V gives CDR1 SNHLY, CDR2 FYNNEI. The CDR3 has 14 amino acids. CDR3 coding DNA: TGTACCAGCGCGGGACTAGCGCGATCCTACGAGCAGTACTTC. This encodes CTSAGLARSYEQYF.

This clonotype was counted many times. This chain uses TRBV2 with TRBJ1-5; D is ambiguous. The V end lost 4 bases, the J end lost 0 bases, and 13 bases lay between the germline ends. The CDR3 loop spans 16 amino acids. Germline assignment: CDR1 SNHLY and CDR2 FYNNEI. Written as DNA, the CDR3 is TGTGCCAGCAGTGCGTTGTTGGGGAATAGCAATCAGCCCCAGCATTTT. The encoded protein is CASSALLGNSNQPQHF.

The rearrangement joins TRBV10-3 to TRBJ2-7, with 12 bases fitting TRBD2. The V gene's germline CDR1 is ENHRY and CDR2 SYGVKD. This CDR3 has 15 amino acids. J gave up 5 bases and V 7 bases, and 9 bases lay outside the gene matches. CDR3 sequence reads: CAITSGLAGSNEQYF. The CDR3 region has the DNA TGTGCCATCACCTCCGGACTAGCGGGGTCCAACGAGCAGTACTTC.

The chain links TRBV20-1 to TRBJ1-1; 7 bases match TRBD1. Germline assignment: CDR1 DFQATT and CDR2 SNEGSKA (reference sequence). The CDR3 is 15 residues long. J lost 4 bases, V lost 3 bases, and 11 bases had no gene match. This CDR3 is CSARNQTGRGTEAFF. The DNA of the CDR3 is TGCAGTGCTAGGAATCAGACAGGGCGGGGCACTGAAGCTTTCTTT.

This clonotype was detected only a few times. The chain employs TRBV5-1 and TRBJ2-3; 8 nucleotides agree with TRBD2. Germline lookup yields CDR1 SGHRS and CDR2 YFSETQ. Unmatched junction bases numbered 13, after V lost 4 bases and J lost 0 bases. The CDR3 is made up of 18 amino acids. This CDR3 is CASSALLAVPTSTDTQYF. In DNA form, the CDR3 reads TGCGCCAGCAGCGCACTACTAGCGGTGCCTACTAGCACAGATACGCAGTATTTT.

About this clonotype: Mismatch with germline at one junction end may stem from a read error. This chain links TRBV5-1 with TRBJ2-1, with 13 nucleotides matching TRBD2. The CDR3 sequence is 16 residues long. Germline CDR1 and CDR2: SGHRS and YFSETQ. As DNA, the CDR3 is TGCGCCAGCGGCTTGGCGGGGACTAGCGGGATAGATGAGCAGTTCTTC. It specifies CASGLAGTSGIDEQFF.

This clonotype occurred a few times. This chain connects TRBV6-2 or TRBV6-3 to TRBJ2-7; no reliable D call. The CDR3 extends over 12 amino acids. Germline CDR1 is MNHEY and CDR2 is SVGEGT. Trimming took off 4 bases at V and 8 bases at J, with 12 bases between the two ends. CDR3 sequence reads: CASSSTLQKQYF. The DNA for the CDR3 is TGTGCCAGCAGTTCCACGCTCCAAAAGCAGTACTTC.

In its sample, this clonotype was seen a few times. This chain links TRBV3-1 with TRBJ2-1, with a tentative D call TRBD2 (5 bases). The CDR3 is 15 amino acids. Per the germline V gene, CDR1 is LGHDT and CDR2 is YNNKEL (reference sequence). V lost 3 bases to trimming and J lost 4 bases, with 13 bases between them. CDR3 in amino acids: CASSQWYEGYNEQFF. CDR3 coding DNA: TGTGCCAGCAGCCAGTGGTACGAGGGTTACAATGAGCAGTTCTTC.